This T cell receptor beta chain is from a study of blood T cells in healthy people across ages. Study information: Capture via template switching afforded approximately one barcoded beta molecule per two T cells.

Study findings and constraints: A conclusive naive versus antigen-experienced comparison was prevented by the unsorted PBMCs. It was not known whether donors were CMV positive (a possible confounder of expanded clonotype changes).

Trimming at V came to 5 bases and at J to 8 bases, leaving 5 bases not matched to a gene. The length of the CDR3 is 12 residues. The germline V gene encodes CDR1 SGHTA and CDR2 FQGNSA. The use of a sample-barcoded 5' primer and a J-beta primer mix characterized a second PCR of roughly 7 to 12 cycles. TCRdb reprocessed the 5' RACE reads via MiXCR and lists one record per CDR3 protein. The sample contains about 900,000 distinct CDR3 sequences, around 62% of which appear only once. This clonotype has only one observation. Its antigen is not known. Per sample, no less than 5 micrograms of total RNA were extracted.

The origin of this receptor is a man aged 25 to 45 in good health. This chain connects TRBV7-2 to TRBJ1-2; 7 bases match TRBD1. The sequenced sample consisted of blood. CDR3 in amino acids: CASSGTARGYTF. The CDR3 DNA is TGTGCCAGCAGCGGGACAGCGAGGGGCTACACCTTC.